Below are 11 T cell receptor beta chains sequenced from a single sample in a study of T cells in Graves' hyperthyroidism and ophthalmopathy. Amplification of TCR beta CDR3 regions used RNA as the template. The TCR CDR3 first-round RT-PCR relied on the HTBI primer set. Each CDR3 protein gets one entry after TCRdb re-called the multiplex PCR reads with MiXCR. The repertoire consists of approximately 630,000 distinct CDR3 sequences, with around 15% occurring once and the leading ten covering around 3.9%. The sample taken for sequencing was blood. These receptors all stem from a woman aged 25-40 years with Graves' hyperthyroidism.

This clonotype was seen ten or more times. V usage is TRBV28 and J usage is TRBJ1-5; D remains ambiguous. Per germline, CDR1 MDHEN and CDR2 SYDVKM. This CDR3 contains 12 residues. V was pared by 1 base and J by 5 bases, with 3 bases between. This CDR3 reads CASSLFDQPQHF. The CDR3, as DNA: TGTGCCAGCAGTTTATTTGATCAGCCCCAGCATTTT.

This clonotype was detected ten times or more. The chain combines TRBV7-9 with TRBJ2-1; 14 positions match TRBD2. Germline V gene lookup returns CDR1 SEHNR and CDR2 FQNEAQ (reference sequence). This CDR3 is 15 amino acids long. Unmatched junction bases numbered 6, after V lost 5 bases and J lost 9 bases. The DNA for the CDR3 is TGTGCCAGCAGCCCGGGACTAGCGGGAGCTCCTGAGCAGTTCTTC. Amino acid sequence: CASSPGLAGAPEQFF.

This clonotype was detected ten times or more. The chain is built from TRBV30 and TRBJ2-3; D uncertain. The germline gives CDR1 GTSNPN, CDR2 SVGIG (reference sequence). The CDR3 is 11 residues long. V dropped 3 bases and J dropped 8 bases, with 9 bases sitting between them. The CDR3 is CAWSPLVTQYF. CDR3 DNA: TGTGCCTGGAGCCCGCTGGTTACGCAGTATTTT.

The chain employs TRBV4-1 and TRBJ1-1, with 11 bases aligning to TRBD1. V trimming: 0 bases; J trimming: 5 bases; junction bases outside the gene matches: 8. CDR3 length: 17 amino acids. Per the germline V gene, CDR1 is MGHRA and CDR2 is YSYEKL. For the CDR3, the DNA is TGCGCCAGCAGCCAAGACCAAGGGACAGGGGGAAAAACTGAAGCTTTCTTT. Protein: CASSQDQGTGGKTEAFF.

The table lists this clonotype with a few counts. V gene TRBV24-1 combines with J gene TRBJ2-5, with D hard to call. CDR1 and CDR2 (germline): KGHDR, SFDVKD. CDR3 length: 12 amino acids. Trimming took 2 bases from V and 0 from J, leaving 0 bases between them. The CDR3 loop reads CATSDYQETQYF. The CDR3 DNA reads TGTGCCACCAGTGATTACCAAGAGACCCAGTACTTC.

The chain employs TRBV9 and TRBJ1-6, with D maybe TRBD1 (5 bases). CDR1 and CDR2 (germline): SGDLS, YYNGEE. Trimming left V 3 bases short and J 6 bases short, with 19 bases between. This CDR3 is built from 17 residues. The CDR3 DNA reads TGTGCCAGCAGCGCTGCTCCGGGACGAACGGTTAATTCACCCCTCCACTTT. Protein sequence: CASSAAPGRTVNSPLHF.

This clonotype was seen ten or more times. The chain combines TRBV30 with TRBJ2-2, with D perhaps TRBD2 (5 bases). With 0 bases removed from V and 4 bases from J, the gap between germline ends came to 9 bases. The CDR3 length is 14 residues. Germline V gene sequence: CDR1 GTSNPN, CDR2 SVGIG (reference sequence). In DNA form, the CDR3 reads TGTGCCTGGAGTGTAACTAGATTCACCGGGGAGCTGTTTTTT. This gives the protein CAWSVTRFTGELFF.

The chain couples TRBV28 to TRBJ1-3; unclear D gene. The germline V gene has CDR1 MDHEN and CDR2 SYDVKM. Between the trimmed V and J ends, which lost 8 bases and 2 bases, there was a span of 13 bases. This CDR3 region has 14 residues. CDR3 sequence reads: CASQPHGAGNTIYF. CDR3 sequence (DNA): TGTGCCAGCCAACCCCATGGGGCTGGAAACACCATATATTTT.

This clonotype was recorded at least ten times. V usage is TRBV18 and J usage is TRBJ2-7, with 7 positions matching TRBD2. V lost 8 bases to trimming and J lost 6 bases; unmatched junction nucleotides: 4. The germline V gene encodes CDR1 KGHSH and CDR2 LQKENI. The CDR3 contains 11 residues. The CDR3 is CASATSPEQYF. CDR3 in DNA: TGTGCCAGCGCGACTAGCCCCGAGCAGTACTTC.

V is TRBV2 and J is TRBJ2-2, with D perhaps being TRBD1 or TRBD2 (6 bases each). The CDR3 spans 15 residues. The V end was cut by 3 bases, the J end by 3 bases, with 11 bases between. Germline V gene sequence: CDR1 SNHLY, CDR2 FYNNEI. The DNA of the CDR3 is TGTGCCAGCAGTGATCCCCGGGGGCACACCGGGGAGCTGTTTTTT. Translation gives CASSDPRGHTGELFF.

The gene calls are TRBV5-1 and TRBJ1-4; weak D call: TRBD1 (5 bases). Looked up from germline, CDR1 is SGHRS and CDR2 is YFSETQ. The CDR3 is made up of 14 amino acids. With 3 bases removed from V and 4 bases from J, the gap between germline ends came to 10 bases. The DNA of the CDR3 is TGCGCCAGCAGCTCCAGGGTGGGTAATGAAAAACTGTTTTTT. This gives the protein CASSSRVGNEKLFF.